This note documents a single T cell receptor beta chain sequence. This clonotype has at least ten counts. What antigen it recognizes has not been identified. Base qualities are not recorded, but no much larger clone differs from it by a single base. As encoded in the germline V gene, CDR1 is SGHRS while CDR2 is YFSETQ. Between the V and J ends, shortened by 1 base and 7 bases respectively, the junction contains 10 bases. Inclusive of the bounding cysteine and phenylalanine, the CDR3 is 13 residues long. Only the CDR3 portion is preserved as DNA: 39 bases, with reading frame beginning at the first base. This entry is derived from a study of T cells in Graves' hyperthyroidism and ophthalmopathy (dated by TCRdb to between 2019 and 2020). Some background on the complete study: Peripheral blood was sampled at the time of initial diagnosis, prior to any treatment. A discovery cohort of around 98 patients, approximately 45 with Graves' ophthalmopathy and roughly 59 with stable Graves' hyperthyroidism, was used to find distinguishing TCR V-J signatures. Prospective prediction of ophthalmopathy was tested in an independent validation cohort consisting of fewer than 20 hyperthyroidism patients and around 16 patients who later progressed to ophthalmopathy. In addition, the study compared T-cell repertoires in thyroid tissue and in blood from six Graves' hyperthyroidism patients. The 75 to 100 discovery patients were randomly split 7:3 into training and test sets. The paper reports TCR Vbeta CDR3 sequencing of some 140 peripheral blood samples: approximately 41 ophthalmopathy, around 80 hyperthyroidism and 17 progressor patients. Once sampling was done, hyperthyroidism patients were given methimazole at a starting dose of 30 mg daily, whereas ophthalmopathy patients were given high-dose intravenous methylprednisolone. Here is what the overall study found, with its caveats: In cross-validation, a model built on a 13 V-J signature told ophthalmopathy apart from stable hyperthyroidism with less than 90% sensitivity and roughly 83% specificity, and in testing the same model reached 80%/75%. In validation, the model predicted progression to ophthalmopathy with approximately 71% sensitivity and about 73% specificity, a median of 6.5 months before onset. Blood samples also contained most of the expanded thyroid clonotypes (frequency above 0.001), which suggests that blood repertoires may reflect thyroid immune responses. Sample size was not statistically predetermined, and investigators were not blinded to group allocation.

Hyperthyroidism patients were newly diagnosed, had a disease duration of under 2 months, and were aged 18 to 65 years. The study excluded patients with uncontrolled infections, other autoimmune diseases, pregnancy or lactation. Diagnoses relied on clinical symptoms, serum thyroxine and TRAb, thyroid ultrasound and orbital computed tomography. Blood from progressor patients was drawn when they were first diagnosed with hyperthyroidism, before any ophthalmopathy symptoms appeared. PBMCs were separated from roughly 10 ml of fresh peripheral blood using Ficoll-Paque density gradient centrifugation. Progressor patients were initially diagnosed with Graves' hyperthyroidism and developed ophthalmopathy during follow-up. Total RNA was extracted using Trizol reagent, and RNA quality was assessed on an Agilent 2100 Bioanalyzer. The TCR beta CDR3 regions were amplified from RNA transcripts. For the first round of RT-PCR on the TCR CDR3, the HTBI primer set was used together with the Qiagen OneStep RT-PCR kit. A second multiplex PCR round built the libraries, followed by size selection and purification. The libraries were sequenced on an Illumina HiSeq2000 using paired-end 100 bp reads. Turning to the authors' computational methods: SOAPnuke was used to process the raw data, throwing out any read that contained adapters or uncalled bases, had a mean Phred below 15, or lacked an exact constant-primer or identifier match. COPE v1.2.5 was used to merge the high-quality paired reads, and each unique nucleotide sequence was defined as a clonotype. Clonotypes were aligned to IMGT TRBV, TRBD and TRBJ reference segments using MiTCR v1.1. Analysis was restricted to V-J combinations with a frequency above 0.0001, which covered just over 98% of repertoires. The TCS score was defined as F50 (clonal expansion) divided by E x V (chaos), with BLOSUM62-based TCRdist calculated between CDR3 peptides within each V-J. Welch's t-statistics and random forest reduced some 510 V-J features to 10 to 15, which were used in a naive Bayes classifier (R e1071). TCRdb ran its own pipeline on the public reads, namely fastp trimming at Q25 and MiXCR clone calling, and kept in-frame beta chains. Rows merge per CDR3 protein into single entries with the most common DNA and genes. TCRdb's processing, not the authors' own work, is the source of the V and J calls. The sample yields more than 550,000 distinct CDR3 sequences; roughly a sixth were counted once. The biggest ten clones account for 15% to 20% of the sample.

In this chain, TRBV5-1 is recombined with TRBJ2-3, with the D gene call left open. The sample taken for sequencing was blood. The sequence derives from a woman in her forties or fifties with Graves' hyperthyroidism that later progressed to Graves' ophthalmopathy. The DNA sequence follows: TGCGCCAGCAGCTTGTTAGGGTCTAATACGCAGTATTTT. Its protein reads: CASSLLGSNTQYF.